The TCR beta chain under discussion was sequenced for a study of blood T cell repertoires in COVID-19. Study as a whole: Spain, Italy and the United States supplied samples that represented acute and convalescent COVID-19. Sample material is recorded as cDNA or gDNA derived from T cells, B-cell-depleted T cells, or PBMCs.

As originally analysed: Using reference gene primer amplification, nucleated cell counts were estimated. TCRdb's copy holds only in-frame clones and misses some; the assay was immunoSEQ multiplex PCR. V and J calls plus clone size are reproduced from that table; the DNA served to infer D and trimming. The sample carries about 220,000 clones, 84% recorded once. V lost 1 base and J lost 7, with 13 bases in between. CDR1 LNHDA and CDR2 SQIVND come from the germline V gene (reference sequence). The CDR3 covers 15 residues. This clone came up a few times. Sequencing was performed on peripheral blood. The J gene is TRBJ2-2, the V gene TRBV19, with D tentatively TRBD2 (5 bases). The TCR originated in a man aged 45 to 65 with active or convalescent COVID-19. The CDR3 region is CASSIGPGNVGELFF. The CDR3 DNA follows: TGTGCCAGTAGTATAGGCCCGGGGAATGTCGGGGAGCTGTTTTTT. Full variable domain (remainder filled in from reference TRBV19 and TRBJ2-2): DGGITQSPKYLFRKEGQNVTLSCEQNLNHDAMYWYRQDPGQGLRLIYYSQIVNDFQKGDIAEGYSVSREKKESFPLTVTSAQKNPTAFYLCASSIGPGNVGELFFGEGSRLTVL.